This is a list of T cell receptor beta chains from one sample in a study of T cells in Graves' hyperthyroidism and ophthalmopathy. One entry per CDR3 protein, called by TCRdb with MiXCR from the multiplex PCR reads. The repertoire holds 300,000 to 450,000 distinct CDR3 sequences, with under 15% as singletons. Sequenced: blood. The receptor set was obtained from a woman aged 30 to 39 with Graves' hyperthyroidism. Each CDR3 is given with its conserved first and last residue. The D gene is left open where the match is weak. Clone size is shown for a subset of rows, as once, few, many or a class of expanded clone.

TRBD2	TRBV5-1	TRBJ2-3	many	TGCGCCAGCAGCTCACGGACTAGCGGGAGGGCGGATACGCAGTATTTT	CASSSRTSGRADTQYF
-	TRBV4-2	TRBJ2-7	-	TGTGCCAGCAGCCCCCATGCGATCGACTACGAGCAGTACTTC	CASSPHAIDYEQYF
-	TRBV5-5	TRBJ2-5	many	TGTGCCAGCAGCATGGCGGGCGAGGAGACCCAGTACTTC	CASSMAGEETQYF
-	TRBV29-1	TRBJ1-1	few	TGCAGCGTTGAAATGGGAACTGAAGCTTTCTTT	CSVEMGTEAFF
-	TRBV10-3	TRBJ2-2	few	TGTGCCATCATGAGTGAGACCGGGGAGCTGTTTTTT	CAIMSETGELFF
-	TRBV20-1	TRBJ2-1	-	TGCAGTGCTAGTGACGCGTCAGGGTATATGGTTGAGCAGTTCTTC	CSASDASGYMVEQFF
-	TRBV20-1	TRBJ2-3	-	TGCAGTGCTAGAGGCGAGGGGCTGGCAGATACGCAGTATTTT	CSARGEGLADTQYF
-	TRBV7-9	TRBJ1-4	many	TGTGCCAGCAGCTTAGGAGACAGAAATGAAAAACTGTTTTTT	CASSLGDRNEKLFF
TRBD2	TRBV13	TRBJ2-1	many	TGTGCCAGCAGCTACAGAGCGGGAGGTCAGAATGAGCAGTTCTTC	CASSYRAGGQNEQFF
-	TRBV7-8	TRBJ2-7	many	TGTGCCAGCAGCCCCCGGACAGCCGCCTACGAGCAGTACTTC	CASSPRTAAYEQYF
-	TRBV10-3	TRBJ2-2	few	TGTGCCATCAGCGCAGGGGTGGTAAACACCGGGGAGCTGTTTTTT	CAISAGVVNTGELFF
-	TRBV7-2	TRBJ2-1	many	TGTGCCAGCAGCCTCATTCCTAGCAACGAGCAGTTCTTC	CASSLIPSNEQFF
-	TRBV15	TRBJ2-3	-	TGTGCCACCAGCAGAGGGGCGGACCCCACAGATACGCAGTATTTT	CATSRGADPTDTQYF
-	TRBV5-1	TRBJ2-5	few	TGCGCCAGCAGACCCCAGGGGTATTGGCAAGAGACCCAGTACTTC	CASRPQGYWQETQYF
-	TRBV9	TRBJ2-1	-	TGTGCCAGCAGCGTGGGGATCCACAATGAGCAGTTCTTC	CASSVGIHNEQFF
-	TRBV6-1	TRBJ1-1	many	TGTGCCAGCAGTGGACCGGCCACTGAAGCTTTCTTT	CASSGPATEAFF
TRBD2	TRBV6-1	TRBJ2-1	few	TGTGCCACCCGAGAGCTAGCGGGAGGTGGTGAGCAGTTCTTC	CATRELAGGGEQFF